Reported below is one T cell receptor (beta chain). This entry comes from a study of blood T cell repertoires in COVID-19. Study overall: T cells, B-cell-depleted T cells, or PBMCs supplied cDNA or gDNA.

In the study's own analysis: For nucleated cells, counts were estimated from reference gene primer amplification. The protocol was immunoSEQ multiplex PCR, while the TCRdb copy is restricted to in-frame clones and leaves out a portion. V and J calls and clone size are copied from that table; D and trimming were computed from the DNA. The repertoire has 53,000 or so clones, roughly 88% of them found once; the top ten carry about 2.5%. This CDR3 is built from 12 residues. Trimming took 5 bases from V and 9 from J; bases not matched to a gene: 4. From germline, CDR1 is MNHEY and CDR2 SVGEGT. The sequence came from a man aged 80 or over with acute or convalescent COVID-19. The chain joins TRBV6-2 or TRBV6-3 to TRBJ1-1; 9 nucleotides match TRBD1. Material for sequencing was peripheral blood. Here the CDR3 reads CASSRTGGKAFF. The CDR3 coding sequence is TGTGCCAGCAGTCGCACAGGGGGCAAAGCTTTCTTT.